This T cell receptor beta chain stems from a study of cytomegalovirus exposure and HLA in healthy donors. Whole-study findings and limits: A likely sequencing artifact accounted for one observed cluster of highly shared sequence variants. Presence/absence analyses treated sequencing depth as roughly uniform across donors. Confirmation was obtained in vitro that three CMV-associated chains are specific for CMV antigens.

The V and J ends lost 0 bases and 2 bases respectively, with 5 bases between them. CDR3 length equals 13 residues. CDR1 and CDR2 (germline): MNHNY, SVGAGI (reference sequence). PCR involved 60 Vbeta and 13 Jbeta primers. Some clones are missing from TCRdb's copy, which holds only in-frame ones; the method was immunoSEQ multiplex PCR. The table includes approximately 190,000 clones, roughly 80% detected once. This clone was seen more than once but under ten times. No antigen is known for it. Other DNA variants within this sample encode the same CDR3. The clonotype comes from a man aged 40-50 years in good health and CMV-seropositive. Sequenced: PBMCs. The chain recombines TRBV6-6 with TRBJ2-7, with D possibly TRBD1 on 5 matching bases. CDR3 DNA: TGTGCCAGCAGTTACTCAGGGGCCTACGAGCAGTACTTC. It codes for CASSYSGAYEQYF.